This record covers a single T cell receptor beta chain. Recovered participants had two consecutive negative NP/OP PCR tests, healthcare professional clearance, or symptom resolution. TCRdb's copy holds only in-frame clones and misses some; the assay was immunoSEQ multiplex PCR. This sample has a few hundred thousand clones; around nine tenths occur once, and the top ten carry 1.5% to 2%. The sample belongs to a study of blood T cell repertoires in COVID-19. Study information: Material from acute and convalescent COVID-19 was sourced from the United States, Italy and Spain. In each case, the material was cDNA or gDNA derived from T cells, B-cell-depleted T cells, or PBMCs.

Sequenced sample: PBMCs or T cells enriched from blood (not recorded which). The clonotype originates from a woman in her 30s who had recovered from COVID-19.

For the CDR3, the DNA is TGTGCCAGCAGCCAGGGACAGTTGAACACTGAAGCTTTCTTT. It specifies CASSQGQLNTEAFF. The chain links TRBV5-5 to TRBJ1-1, with 7 bases that match TRBD1. The ends lost 4 bases at V and 0 bases at J; junction bases unmatched: 3. The CDR3 contains 14 residues. Germline-derived CDR1 and CDR2 are SGHKS and YYEKEE (reference sequence).